One and the same sample provided the 14 T cell receptor beta chains below, sequenced in a study of blood T cell repertoires in COVID-19. Measured with immunoSEQ multiplex PCR; TCRdb has only the in-frame clones, and not every one. Found here are roughly 310,000 clones, 70% to 90% of them singletons; the top ten hold roughly 4%. The sample comprised peripheral blood. These receptor sequences come from a woman aged 50 to 60 with active or convalescent COVID-19.

For the CDR3, the DNA is TGTGCCAGCAGTCTTAGGGGCTCTGAAGCTTTCTTT. Its protein is CASSLRGSEAFF. This rearrangement joins TRBV6-5 to TRBJ1-1, with a possible D match to TRBD1 (5 bases). Germline V gene sequence: CDR1 MNHEY, CDR2 SVGAGI. The CDR3 extends over 12 amino acids. Trimming removed 5 bases at V and 6 bases at J, with 10 bases between.

This clone was observed a few times. This chain joins TRBV7-6 and TRBJ1-2; TRBD1 matches 8 bases. V was clipped by 5 bases and J by 2 bases; unmatched bases: 7. The germline CDR1 and CDR2 sequences are SGHVS and FNYEAQ. The CDR3 has 15 residues. The CDR3 loop reads CASSPRGTGNYGYTF. The CDR3 DNA sequence: TGTGCCAGCAGCCCACGCGGGACAGGAAACTATGGCTACACCTTC.

V gene TRBV7-6 combines with J gene TRBJ1-1; no reliable D call. The germline V gene has CDR1 SGHVS and CDR2 FNYEAQ. V was trimmed by 1 base and J by 2 bases, leaving 8 bases between them. This CDR3 is built from 14 residues. The CDR3 bases are TGTGCCAGCAGCTTAGGAAGGACTAACACTGAAGCTTTCTTT. Translated, it gives CASSLGRTNTEAFF.

The CDR3 coding sequence is TGTGCCAGCAGCCAAGATTCGCAGGACAATCAGCCCCAGCATTTT. It translates to CASSQDSQDNQPQHF. V is TRBV3-1 (or the pseudogene TRBV3-2) and J is TRBJ1-5; D gene uncertain. Deletions cut 0 bases from V and 3 bases from J, with 9 bases between. Germline V gene sequence: CDR1 LGHDT, CDR2 YNNKEL (reference sequence). The CDR3 has 15 residues.

The chain carries TRBV7-2 and TRBJ1-5, with D unresolved. The CDR3 length is 14 residues. V gave up 5 bases and J gave up 6 bases, with 14 bases separating them. CDR1 and CDR2 (germline): SGHTA, FQGNSA. CDR3: CASSPRVNTQPQHF. CDR3 DNA: TGTGCCAGCAGCCCTAGAGTGAATACTCAGCCCCAGCATTTT.

The rearrangement joins TRBV6-5 to TRBJ2-1; D is possibly TRBD2 (7 bases). The CDR3 totals 15 residues. Per germline, CDR1 MNHEY and CDR2 SVGAGI. The V gene lost 6 bases and the J gene lost 8 bases, with 20 bases spanning the gap. The CDR3 spells CASRPQGREYDEQFF. The CDR3 coding sequence is TGTGCCAGCAGACCCCAGGGGCGGGAGTATGATGAGCAGTTCTTC.

The chain links TRBV11-1 to TRBJ1-2; D possibly corresponds to TRBD1 (5 bases). Trimming removed 5 bases at V and 5 bases at J, with 21 bases between. The CDR3 covers 16 residues. Germline V gene sequence: CDR1 SGHAT, CDR2 FQDESV (reference sequence). The CDR3 spells CASSLKPGKYGYGYTF. The CDR3 coding sequence is TGTGCCAGCAGCCTAAAACCAGGGAAATACGGGTATGGCTACACCTTC.

V and J are TRBV5-1 and TRBJ1-6; 7 nucleotides agree with TRBD1. CDR3 length: 13 amino acids. J lost 7 bases, V lost 4 bases, and 2 bases had no gene match. Germline lookup yields CDR1 SGHRS and CDR2 YFSETQ. As DNA, the CDR3 is TGCGCCAGCAGCGGACAGGAGAATTCACCCCTCCACTTT. Its protein product is CASSGQENSPLHF.

The rearrangement uses TRBV5-8 and TRBJ2-7; a weak D match, TRBD1 (5 bases). With 3 bases removed from V and 2 bases from J, the gap between germline ends came to 15 bases. Germline CDR1 SGHTS, CDR2 YDEGEE. This CDR3 contains 15 residues. CDR3 sequence: CASSSRAEYPYEQYF. The CDR3 region has the DNA TGTGCCAGCAGCTCCAGGGCCGAGTACCCCTACGAGCAGTACTTC.

The chain has TRBV5-1 and TRBJ1-6; D possibly corresponds to TRBD1 (5 bases). This CDR3 is built from 17 residues. Germline V gene data show CDR1 as SGHRS and CDR2 as YFSETQ. With 0 bases removed from V and 7 bases from J, the gap between germline ends came to 17 bases. The CDR3: CASSLESGRKANSPLHF. The CDR3 bases are TGCGCCAGCAGCTTGGAGTCAGGGCGAAAGGCCAATTCACCCCTCCACTTT. Filled out from reference TRBV5-1 and TRBJ1-6, the complete variable domain reads KAGVTQTPRYLIKTRGQQVTLSCSPISGHRSVSWYQQTPGQGLQFLFEYFSETQRNKGNFPGRFSGRQFSNSRSEMNVSTLELGDSALYLCASSLESGRKANSPLHFGNGTRLTVT.

The CDR3 sequence is CASTGDFPSSYNEQFF. The DNA for the CDR3 is TGTGCCAGCACCGGGGATTTTCCTTCCTCCTACAATGAGCAGTTCTTC. This chain joins TRBV25-1 and TRBJ2-1; possibly TRBD2 for D (5 bases). The V gene lost 7 bases and the J gene lost 0 bases, with 16 bases spanning the gap. Germline-derived CDR1 and CDR2 are MGHDK and SYGVNS. The length of the CDR3 is 16 residues.

The chain carries TRBV6-4 and TRBJ2-7, with D perhaps TRBD1 (6 bases). Germline-derived CDR1 and CDR2 are MRHNA and SNTAGT. Trimming stripped 2 bases from V and 0 bases from J, with 14 bases between. This CDR3 contains 16 residues. CDR3 residues: CASSDPIDRSSYEQYF. The CDR3 region has the DNA TGTGCCAGCAGTGACCCAATAGACAGGAGCTCCTACGAGCAGTACTTC.

The rearrangement uses TRBV11-2 and TRBJ2-7; 8 nucleotides match TRBD2. Trimming took 1 base from V and 7 from J; bases not matched to a gene: 12. This CDR3 region has 16 residues. Germline loops: CDR1 SGHAT, CDR2 FQNNGV. The CDR3 spells CASSLGVGGAVSEQYF. The CDR3 DNA reads as TGTGCCAGCAGCTTAGGGGTCGGGGGGGCCGTCAGTGAGCAGTACTTC. The variable domain in full, completed from reference TRBV11-2 and TRBJ2-7, reads EAGVAQSPRYKIIEKRQSVAFWCNPISGHATLYWYQQILGQGPKLLIQFQNNGVVDDSQLPKDRFSAERLKGVDSTLKIQPAKLEDSAVYLCASSLGVGGAVSEQYFGPGTRLTVT.

CDR3 DNA: TGTGCCAGCAAGCGGACAGGGTACTACGAGCAGTACTTC. Protein sequence: CASKRTGYYEQYF. The gene calls are TRBV12-3 or TRBV12-4 and TRBJ2-7, with 8 bases aligning to TRBD1. This CDR3 has 13 residues. V was clipped by 7 bases and J by 3 bases; unmatched bases: 5.